These 14 T cell receptor beta chains share one sample of origin, sequenced in a study of blood T cells in healthy people across ages. It was with a sample-barcoded 5' primer and a J-beta primer mix that a second PCR of roughly 6 to 12 cycles was run. TCRdb reanalysed the 5' RACE reads using MiXCR and keeps one entry per CDR3 protein. The sample carries around 1,900,000 distinct CDR3 sequences, about 39% recorded once. Sequences were obtained from blood. The source is a human donor in good health.

In this sample, this clonotype turned up a few times. The chain uses TRBV5-1 and TRBJ2-5, with a possible D match to TRBD1 (5 bases). The J call may be mistaken, given a closer DNA end match to TRBJ2-7. Germline CDR1 SGHRS, CDR2 YFSETQ. CDR3 length equals 15 residues. CDR3 sequence (DNA): TGCGCCAGCAGCTTGGCAGGGTATCGCCAGAGCGAGCAGTACTTC. Translation gives CASSLAGYRQSEQYF.

The V gene is TRBV6-1, the J gene TRBJ2-5; D may be TRBD2 (6 bases). The CDR3 consists of 15 residues. Germline V gene sequence: CDR1 MNHNS, CDR2 SASEGT. Trimming pared 2 bases from V and 5 bases from J, leaving 15 bases between. The CDR3 is CASSEPGGRLETQYF. The CDR3 DNA sequence: TGTGCCAGCAGTGAACCAGGAGGGCGGCTGGAGACCCAGTACTTC.

This clonotype was recorded a few times. The chain employs TRBV6-6 and TRBJ2-7; maybe TRBD1 (6 bases). The CDR3 runs to 13 residues. The germline gives CDR1 MNHNY, CDR2 SVGAGI (reference sequence). Trimming removed 6 bases from V and 2 bases from J, with 11 bases in between. DNA of the CDR3: TGTGCCAGCAGGGACTGGACAGCCTACGAGCAGTACTTC. This encodes CASRDWTAYEQYF.

The V and J genes are TRBV15 and TRBJ1-4; 7 bases fit TRBD1. The junction had 8 bases not matched to a gene; V was cut back by 2 bases and J by 5 bases. Looked up from germline, CDR1 is LNHNV and CDR2 is YYDKDF (reference sequence). CDR3 length equals 16 residues. CDR3 sequence reads: CATSRTPGQQNEKLFF. As DNA, the CDR3 is TGTGCCACCAGCAGAACCCCGGGACAGCAAAATGAAAAACTGTTTTTT.

CDR3 protein: CSAKGGRESSYEQYF. The CDR3 DNA follows: TGCAGCGCAAAAGGTGGCAGGGAGTCGTCCTACGAGCAGTACTTC. The chain employs TRBV29-1 and TRBJ2-7; D possibly matches TRBD1 or TRBD2 (5 bases each). There are 15 residues in the CDR3. The germline gives CDR1 SQVTM, CDR2 ANQGSEA. Trimming stripped 7 bases from V and 1 base from J, with 20 bases between.

The rearrangement links TRBV10-3 to TRBJ1-4; 7 bases match TRBD1. J was trimmed by 8 bases and V by 6 bases; bases with no gene match: 9. From germline, CDR1 is ENHRY and CDR2 SYGVKD. The CDR3 sequence is 14 residues long. DNA of the CDR3: TGTGCCATCAGCGAGGACAGGTCTGCAGAAAAACTGTTTTTT. It codes for CAISEDRSAEKLFF.

This clonotype came up a few times. The chain couples TRBV11-2 to TRBJ2-1, with 8 bases identical to TRBD1. CDR1 is SGHAT, CDR2 FQNNGV, per germline. CDR3 length equals 15 residues. Losses at the gene ends were 5 bases for V and 4 bases for J; bases not matched to a gene: 7. Here the CDR3 reads CASSPEDRVYNEQFF. DNA for the CDR3: TGTGCCAGCAGCCCGGAGGACAGGGTTTACAATGAGCAGTTCTTC.

This clonotype came up a few times. J is TRBJ2-7 and V is TRBV27, with D maybe TRBD2 (6 bases). The V and J ends lost 6 bases and 0 bases respectively, with 12 bases between them. The CDR3 runs to 14 residues. Germline V gene data show CDR1 as MNHEY and CDR2 as SMNVEV (reference sequence). The CDR3 loop reads CASSPMGGSYEQYF. The DNA of the CDR3 is TGTGCCAGCAGCCCAATGGGGGGCTCCTACGAGCAGTACTTC.

This clonotype was counted between two and nine times. One end of the junction is discordant with germline, which a read error may explain. This chain joins TRBV20-1 and TRBJ2-5; a weak D match, TRBD2 (7 bases). Germline V lookup: CDR1 DFQATT, CDR2 SNEGSKA (reference sequence). This CDR3 contains 14 residues. CDR3 sequence (DNA): TGCAGTGCTTCGCCCCGGGGGGCCTGGGAGACTCAGTACTTC. It yields the protein CSASPRGAWETQYF.

The genes are TRBV5-1 and TRBJ2-1; TRBD1 might be the D (5 bases). The V end lost 4 bases, the J end lost 3 bases, and 20 bases lay between the germline ends. Germline loops: CDR1 SGHRS, CDR2 YFSETQ. This CDR3 comprises 17 residues. In DNA, the CDR3 is TGCGCCAGCAGCCTGGTAGCAGGGTTCGCACTCTACAATGAGCAGTTCTTC. Residues: CASSLVAGFALYNEQFF.

A single count supports this clonotype. The chain employs TRBV9 and TRBJ2-3; D gene ambiguous. Trimming removed 0 bases at V and 5 bases at J, with 13 bases between. This CDR3 has 15 amino acids. Germline V gene sequence: CDR1 SGDLS, CDR2 YYNGEE. The DNA for the CDR3 is TGTGCCAGCAGCGTAGTCCCCGTTCCTGGAGATACGCAGTATTTT. Translating gives CASSVVPVPGDTQYF.

The chain has TRBV15 and TRBJ1-5; D is ambiguous. CDR3 length equals 14 residues. The V end was cut by 1 base, the J end by 7 bases, with 11 bases between. Germline values: CDR1 LNHNV, CDR2 YYDKDF (reference sequence). CDR3 sequence (DNA): TGTGCCACCAGCAGAGTCGAGGGCGGACAGCCCCAGCATTTT. Amino acids: CATSRVEGGQPQHF.

The table lists this clonotype with a count of one. V is TRBV3-1 and J is TRBJ2-7, with 7 bases identical to TRBD1. Germline CDR1 is LGHDT and CDR2 is YNNKEL (reference sequence). The junction had 11 bases not matched to a gene; V was cut back by 4 bases and J by 5 bases. This CDR3 contains 15 residues. CDR3 sequence (DNA): TGTGCCAGCAGCCCCCTCAGCAGGGGGTCGAACGAGCAGTACTTC. Amino acids: CASSPLSRGSNEQYF.

This clonotype was counted between two and nine times. J is TRBJ1-4 and V is TRBV5-1; D uncertain. The V gene lost 1 base and the J gene lost 7 bases, with 17 bases spanning the gap. From germline, CDR1 is SGHRS and CDR2 YFSETQ. CDR3 length equals 16 residues. CDR3 residues: CASSLTSPDDGEKLFF. CDR3 nucleotide sequence: TGCGCCAGCAGCTTGACTTCGCCGGACGATGGTGAAAAACTGTTTTTT.